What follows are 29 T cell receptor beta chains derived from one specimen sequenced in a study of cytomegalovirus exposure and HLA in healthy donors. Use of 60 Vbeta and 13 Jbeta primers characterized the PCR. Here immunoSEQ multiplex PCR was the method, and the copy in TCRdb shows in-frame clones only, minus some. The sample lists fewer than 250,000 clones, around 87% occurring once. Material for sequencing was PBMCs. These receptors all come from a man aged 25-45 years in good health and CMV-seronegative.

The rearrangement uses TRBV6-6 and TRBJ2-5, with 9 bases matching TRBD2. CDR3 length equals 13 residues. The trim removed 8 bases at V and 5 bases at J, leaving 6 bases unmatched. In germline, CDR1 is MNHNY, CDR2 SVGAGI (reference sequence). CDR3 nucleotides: TGTGCCAGCCTTAGCGGGAGTATGGAGACCCAGTACTTC. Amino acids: CASLSGSMETQYF.

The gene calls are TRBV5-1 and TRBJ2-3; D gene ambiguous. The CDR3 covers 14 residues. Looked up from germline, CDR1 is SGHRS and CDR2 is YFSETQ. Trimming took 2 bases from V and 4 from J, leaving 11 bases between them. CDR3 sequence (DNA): TGCGCCAGCAGCTTCCCTACCCTATCAGATACGCAGTATTTT. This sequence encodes CASSFPTLSDTQYF.

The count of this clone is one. CDR3 protein: CASSIRLQNNSPLHF. CDR3 nucleotides: TGTGCCAGTAGTATCAGGTTGCAGAATAATTCACCCCTCCACTTT. The J gene is TRBJ1-6, the V gene TRBV19; D unclear. Germline V gives CDR1 LNHDA, CDR2 SQIVND (reference sequence). Trimming removed 3 bases from V and 5 bases from J, with 11 bases in between. The length of the CDR3 is 15 residues.

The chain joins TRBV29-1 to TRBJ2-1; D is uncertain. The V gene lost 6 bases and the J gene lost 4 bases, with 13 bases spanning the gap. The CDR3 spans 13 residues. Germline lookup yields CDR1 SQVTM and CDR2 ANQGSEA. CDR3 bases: TGCAGCGTCGTTCGGAGACTGTACAATGAGCAGTTCTTC. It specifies CSVVRRLYNEQFF.

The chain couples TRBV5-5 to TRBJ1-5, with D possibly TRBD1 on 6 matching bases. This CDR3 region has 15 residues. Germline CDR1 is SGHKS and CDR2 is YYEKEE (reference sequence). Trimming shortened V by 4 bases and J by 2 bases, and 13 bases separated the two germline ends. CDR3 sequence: CASSADHRGNQPQHF. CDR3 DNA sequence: TGTGCCAGCAGCGCGGACCACAGGGGCAATCAGCCCCAGCATTTT.

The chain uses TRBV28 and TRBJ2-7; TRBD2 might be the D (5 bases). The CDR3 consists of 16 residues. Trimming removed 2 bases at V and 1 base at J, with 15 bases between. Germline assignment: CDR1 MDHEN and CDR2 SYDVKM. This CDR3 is CASSLKGGWESYEQYF. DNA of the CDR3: TGTGCCAGCAGTTTAAAAGGCGGGTGGGAATCCTACGAGCAGTACTTC.

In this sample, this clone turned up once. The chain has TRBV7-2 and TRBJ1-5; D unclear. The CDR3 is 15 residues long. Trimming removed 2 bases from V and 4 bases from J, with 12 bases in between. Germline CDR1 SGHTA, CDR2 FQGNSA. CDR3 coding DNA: TGTGCCAGCAGCTTAAGTTTTTCCGGGAATCAGCCCCAGCATTTT. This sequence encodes CASSLSFSGNQPQHF.

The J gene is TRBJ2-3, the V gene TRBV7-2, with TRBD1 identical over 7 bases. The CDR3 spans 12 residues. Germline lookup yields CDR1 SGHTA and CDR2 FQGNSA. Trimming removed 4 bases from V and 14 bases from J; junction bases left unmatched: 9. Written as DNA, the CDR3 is TGTGCCAGCAGCTCACAGGGGATGATCTGGTATTTT. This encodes CASSSQGMIWYF.

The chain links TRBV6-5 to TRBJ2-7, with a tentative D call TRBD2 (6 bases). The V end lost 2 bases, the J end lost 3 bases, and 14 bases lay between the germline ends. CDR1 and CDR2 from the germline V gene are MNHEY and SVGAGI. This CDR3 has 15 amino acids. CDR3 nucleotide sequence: TGTGCCAGCAGTTACGCTGGAGGAGGGAACTACGAGCAGTACTTC. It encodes CASSYAGGGNYEQYF.

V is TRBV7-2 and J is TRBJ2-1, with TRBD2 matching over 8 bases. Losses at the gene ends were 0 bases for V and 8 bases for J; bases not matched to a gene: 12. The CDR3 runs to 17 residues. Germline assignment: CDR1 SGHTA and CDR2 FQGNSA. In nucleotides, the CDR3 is TGTGCCAGCAGCTTAGCGTCCTCGGGGGGGCACAACCATGAGCAGTTCTTC. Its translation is CASSLASSGGHNHEQFF.

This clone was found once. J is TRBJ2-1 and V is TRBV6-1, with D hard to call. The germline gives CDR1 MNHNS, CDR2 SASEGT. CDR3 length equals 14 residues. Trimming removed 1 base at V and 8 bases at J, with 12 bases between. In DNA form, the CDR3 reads TGTGCCAGCAGTGAAGATCACGAAGAGGATGAGCAGTTCTTC. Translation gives CASSEDHEEDEQFF.

The CDR3 sequence: CASSLDGTGVSAGNTIYF. The CDR3 coding sequence is TGTGCCAGCAGCTTAGATGGGACAGGGGTTTCGGCTGGAAACACCATATATTTT. V gene TRBV7-9 combines with J gene TRBJ1-3, with 10 nucleotides matching TRBD1. V dropped 1 base and J dropped 2; count of bases not matched to a gene: 8. There are 18 residues in the CDR3. Germline V gene lookup returns CDR1 SEHNR and CDR2 FQNEAQ (reference sequence).

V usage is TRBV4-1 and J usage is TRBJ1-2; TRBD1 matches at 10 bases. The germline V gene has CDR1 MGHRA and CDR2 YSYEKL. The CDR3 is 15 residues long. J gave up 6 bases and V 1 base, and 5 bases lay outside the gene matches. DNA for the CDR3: TGCGCCAGCAGCCAAGCACCCGGGACAGGGGATGGCTACACCTTC. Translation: CASSQAPGTGDGYTF.

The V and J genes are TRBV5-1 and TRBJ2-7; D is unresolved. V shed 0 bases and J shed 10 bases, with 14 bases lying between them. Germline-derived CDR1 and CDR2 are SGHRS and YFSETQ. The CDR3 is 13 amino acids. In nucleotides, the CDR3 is TGCGCCAGCAGCTTGGGATTCCTCGGTTCCCAGTACTTC. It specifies CASSLGFLGSQYF.

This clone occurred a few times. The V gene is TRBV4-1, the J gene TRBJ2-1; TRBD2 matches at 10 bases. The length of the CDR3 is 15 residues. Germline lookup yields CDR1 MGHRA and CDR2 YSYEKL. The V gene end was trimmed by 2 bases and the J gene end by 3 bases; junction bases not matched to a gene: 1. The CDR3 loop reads CASSQSGGDYNEQFF. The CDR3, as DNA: TGCGCCAGCAGCCAAAGCGGGGGGGACTACAATGAGCAGTTCTTC.

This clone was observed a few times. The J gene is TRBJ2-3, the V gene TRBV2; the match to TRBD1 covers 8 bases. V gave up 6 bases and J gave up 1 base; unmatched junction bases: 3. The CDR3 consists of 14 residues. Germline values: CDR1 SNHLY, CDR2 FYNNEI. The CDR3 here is CASSGQGGTDTQYF. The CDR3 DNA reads TGTGCCAGCAGCGGACAGGGCGGCACAGATACGCAGTATTTT.

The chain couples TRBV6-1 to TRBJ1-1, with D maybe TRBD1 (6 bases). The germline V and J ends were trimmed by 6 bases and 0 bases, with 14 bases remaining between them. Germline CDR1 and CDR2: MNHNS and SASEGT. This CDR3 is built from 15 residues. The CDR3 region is CASRIPGAMNTEAFF. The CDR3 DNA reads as TGTGCCAGCAGGATACCAGGGGCAATGAACACTGAAGCTTTCTTT.

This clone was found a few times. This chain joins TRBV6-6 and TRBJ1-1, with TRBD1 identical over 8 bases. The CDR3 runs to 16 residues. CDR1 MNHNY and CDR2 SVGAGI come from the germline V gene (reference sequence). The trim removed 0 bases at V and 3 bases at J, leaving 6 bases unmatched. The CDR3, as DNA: TGTGCCAGCAGTTACTCGACAGGGGTTCAGGACACTGAAGCTTTCTTT. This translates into CASSYSTGVQDTEAFF.

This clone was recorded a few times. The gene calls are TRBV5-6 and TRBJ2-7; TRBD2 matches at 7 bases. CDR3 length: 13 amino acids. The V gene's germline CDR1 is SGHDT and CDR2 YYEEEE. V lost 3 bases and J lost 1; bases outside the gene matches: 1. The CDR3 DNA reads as TGTGCCAGCAGCTCCGGGGGGTCCTACGAGCAGTACTTC. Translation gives CASSSGGSYEQYF.

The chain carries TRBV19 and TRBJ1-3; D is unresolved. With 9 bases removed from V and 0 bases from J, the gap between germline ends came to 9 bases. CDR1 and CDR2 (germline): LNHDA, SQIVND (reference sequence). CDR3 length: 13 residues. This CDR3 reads CASNRDSGNTIYF. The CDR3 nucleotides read TGTGCCAGCAACCGGGACTCTGGAAACACCATATATTTT. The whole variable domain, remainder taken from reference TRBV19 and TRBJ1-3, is DGGITQSPKYLFRKEGQNVTLSCEQNLNHDAMYWYRQDPGQGLRLIYYSQIVNDFQKGDIAEGYSVSREKKESFPLTVTSAQKNPTAFYLCASNRDSGNTIYFGEGSWLTVV.

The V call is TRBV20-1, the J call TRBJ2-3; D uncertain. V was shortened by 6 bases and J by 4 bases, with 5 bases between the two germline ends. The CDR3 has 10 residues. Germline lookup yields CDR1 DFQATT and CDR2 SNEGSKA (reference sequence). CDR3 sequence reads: CSASADTQYF. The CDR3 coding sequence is TGCAGTGCGTCAGCAGATACGCAGTATTTT.

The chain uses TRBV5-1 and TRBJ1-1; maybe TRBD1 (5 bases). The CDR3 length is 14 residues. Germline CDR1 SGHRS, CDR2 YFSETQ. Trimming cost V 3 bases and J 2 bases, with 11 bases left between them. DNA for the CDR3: TGCGCCAGCAGCTGGGGGGTCAGCAACACTGAAGCTTTCTTT. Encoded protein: CASSWGVSNTEAFF. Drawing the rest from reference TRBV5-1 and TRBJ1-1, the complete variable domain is KAGVTQTPRYLIKTRGQQVTLSCSPISGHRSVSWYQQTPGQGLQFLFEYFSETQRNKGNFPGRFSGRQFSNSRSEMNVSTLELGDSALYLCASSWGVSNTEAFFGQGTRLTVV.

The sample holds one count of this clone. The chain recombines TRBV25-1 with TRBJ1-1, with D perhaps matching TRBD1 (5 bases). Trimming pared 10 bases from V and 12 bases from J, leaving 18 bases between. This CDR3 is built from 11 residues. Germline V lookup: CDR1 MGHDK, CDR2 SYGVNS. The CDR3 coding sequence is TGTGCCACCGGACGGGGGGGAGAAACTTTCTTT. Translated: CATGRGGETFF.

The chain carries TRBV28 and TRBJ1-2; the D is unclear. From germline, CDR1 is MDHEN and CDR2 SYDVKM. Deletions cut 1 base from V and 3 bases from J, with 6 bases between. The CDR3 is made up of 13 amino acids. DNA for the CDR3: TGTGCCAGCAGTTTATTGCAGGACTATGGCTACACCTTC. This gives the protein CASSLLQDYGYTF.

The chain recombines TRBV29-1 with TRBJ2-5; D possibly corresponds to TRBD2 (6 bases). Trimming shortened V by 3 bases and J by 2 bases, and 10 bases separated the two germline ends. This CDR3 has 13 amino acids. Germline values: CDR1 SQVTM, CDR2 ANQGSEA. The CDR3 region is CSVETRWQETQYF. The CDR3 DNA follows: TGCAGCGTTGAGACTAGGTGGCAAGAGACCCAGTACTTC.

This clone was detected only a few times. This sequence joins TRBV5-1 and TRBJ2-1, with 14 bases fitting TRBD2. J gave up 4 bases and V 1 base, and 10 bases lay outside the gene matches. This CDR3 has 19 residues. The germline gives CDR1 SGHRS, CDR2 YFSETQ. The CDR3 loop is CASSLSRGLAGAGYNEQFF. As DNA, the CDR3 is TGCGCCAGCAGCTTGAGTAGGGGACTAGCGGGAGCGGGGTACAATGAGCAGTTCTTC.

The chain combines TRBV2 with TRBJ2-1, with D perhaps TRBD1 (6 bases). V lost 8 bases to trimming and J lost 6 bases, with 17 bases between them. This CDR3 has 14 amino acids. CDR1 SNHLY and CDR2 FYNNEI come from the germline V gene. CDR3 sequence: CASHRQGSGNEQFF. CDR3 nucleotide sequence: TGTGCCAGCCATAGGCAGGGGTCTGGCAATGAGCAGTTCTTC. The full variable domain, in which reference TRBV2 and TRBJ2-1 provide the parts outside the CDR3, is EPEVTQTPSHQVTQMGQEVILRCVPISNHLYFYWYRQILGQKVEFLVSFYNNEISEKSEIFDDQFSVERPDGSNFTLKIRSTKLEDSAMYFCASHRQGSGNEQFFGPGTRLTVL.

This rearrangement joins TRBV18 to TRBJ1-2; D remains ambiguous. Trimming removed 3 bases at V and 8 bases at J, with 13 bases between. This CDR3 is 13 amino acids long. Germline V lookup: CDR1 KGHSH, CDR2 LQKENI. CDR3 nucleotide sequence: TGTGCCAGCTCACCCACCGACACCCGAGGCTACACCTTC. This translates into CASSPTDTRGYTF.

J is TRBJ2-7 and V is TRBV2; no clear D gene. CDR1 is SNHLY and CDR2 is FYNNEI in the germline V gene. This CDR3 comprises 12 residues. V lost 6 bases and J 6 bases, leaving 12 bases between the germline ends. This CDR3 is CASSSTAIEQYF. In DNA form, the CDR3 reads TGTGCCAGCAGCTCTACAGCTATCGAGCAGTACTTC.